These 5 T cell receptor beta chains were sequenced from one sample in a study of vaccination and CD4 T cells after COVID-19. Sequence data for DNA of cultured CD4+ T cells were generated by the Oncomine TCR Beta short-read assay. Each CDR3 protein is one row after TCRdb ran MiXCR on the PCR reads. The table records around 15,000 distinct CDR3 sequences, about 48% of them present only once. Treatment reported: approximately 9-day PBMC culture with coronavirus spike peptide pools or control peptides (ViraFEST assay). These TCRs are of unknown antigen specificity. The sequenced material came from CD4+ T cells from blood, cultured in vitro. The receptors stem from a human donor who had recovered from COVID-19.

The J gene is TRBJ1-2, the V gene TRBV15; 9 bases align to TRBD1. The germline gives CDR1 LNHNV, CDR2 YYDKDF (reference sequence). V was clipped by 3 bases and J by 5 bases; unmatched bases: 10. This CDR3 has 16 amino acids. The CDR3 DNA follows: TGTGCCACCAGCAGTGCTAATTCACAGGGGGCATATGGCTACACCTTC. Protein product: CATSSANSQGAYGYTF. The whole variable domain, filled in from reference TRBV15 and TRBJ1-2, reads DAMVIQNPRYQVTQFGKPVTLSCSQTLNHNVMYWYQQKSSQAPKLLFHYYDKDFNNEADTPDNFQSRRPNTSFCFLDIRSPGLGDTAMYLCATSSANSQGAYGYTFGSGTRLTVV.

The chain uses TRBV2 and TRBJ1-2; D uncertain. This CDR3 spans 14 amino acids. The germline V gene has CDR1 SNHLY and CDR2 FYNNEI. Trimming removed 3 bases at V and 2 bases at J, with 10 bases between. CDR3 in DNA: TGTGCCAGCAGTGAGGCTGCGGGGAACTATGGCTACACCTTC. This codes for CASSEAAGNYGYTF.

This clonotype is labeled medium-sized. V gene TRBV27 combines with J gene TRBJ2-1; unclear D gene. Germline CDR1 MNHEY, CDR2 SMNVEV (reference sequence). V was clipped by 2 bases and J by 0 bases, with 17 bases between them. The CDR3 length is 18 residues. CDR3 in amino acids: CASSLKSKVAYSYNEQFF. CDR3 DNA sequence: TGTGCCAGCAGTTTAAAATCTAAGGTTGCCTACTCCTACAATGAGCAGTTCTTC.

This clonotype was counted only a few times. The chain combines TRBV12-3 or TRBV12-4 with TRBJ1-2, with no clear D. This CDR3 comprises 13 residues. Between the trimmed V and J ends, which lost 6 bases and 2 bases, there was a span of 10 bases. The CDR3 DNA sequence: TGTGCCAGCAGCTTGAATGGAAACTATGGCTACACCTTC. Translating it yields CASSLNGNYGYTF.

This rearrangement joins TRBV6-5 to TRBJ2-5; D gene uncertain. The CDR3 covers 14 residues. Germline V gives CDR1 MNHEY, CDR2 SVGAGI. V was clipped by 0 bases and J by 5 bases, with 10 bases between them. The CDR3 DNA follows: TGTGCCAGCAGTTACTCGGAGTTGCGGGAGACCCAGTACTTC. Protein: CASSYSELRETQYF.